These 15 T cell receptor beta chains were sequenced from one sample in a study of monozygotic twins with inflammatory bowel disease. TCRdb re-called the 5' RACE reads and catalogs CDR3 proteins one per entry, DNA excluded. The repertoire table contains about 93,000 distinct CDR3 sequences. Source material: blood. Receptors originate from a human donor with ulcerative colitis or Crohn's disease, or a healthy co-twin of an affected twin (not recorded which).

The chain couples TRBV5-8 to TRBJ2-1; TCRdb outputs TRBD1, but without DNA this stays unchecked. Germline V lookup: CDR1 SGHTS, CDR2 YDEGEE. The CDR3 totals 13 residues. Here the CDR3 reads CASSIHGGNEQFF.

V is TRBV2 and J is TRBJ2-7; the TRBD2 assignment by TCRdb is unverifiable without DNA. This CDR3 spans 14 amino acids. The germline gives CDR1 SNHLY, CDR2 FYNNEI. The CDR3 sequence: CASYVLAGSYEQYF.

This chain links TRBV11-3 with TRBJ2-5. CDR3 size: 11 residues. The germline CDR1 and CDR2 sequences are SGHNT and YENEEA. CDR3 amino acids: CASSSGETQYF.

V and J are TRBV10-3 and TRBJ2-7; TCRdb returns TRBD1, unconfirmable since there is no DNA. CDR1 is ENHRY, CDR2 SYGVKD, per germline. This CDR3 comprises 14 residues. This CDR3 is CATLPGQGTYEQYF.

V is TRBV20-1 and J is TRBJ2-1; TCRdb selects TRBD1, and the lack of DNA leaves this call unchecked. The CDR3 is made up of 13 amino acids. In germline, CDR1 is DFQATT, CDR2 SNEGSKA (reference sequence). CDR3 amino acids: CSAGQGNYNEQFF.

This sequence joins TRBV19 and TRBJ2-4. Germline V gives CDR1 LNHDA, CDR2 SQIVND (reference sequence). This CDR3 region has 13 residues. CDR3 loop: CASMGYTKNIQYF.

The rearrangement links TRBV7-9 to TRBJ1-1. CDR3 length: 15 amino acids. Germline V CDR1 and CDR2: SEHNR, FQNEAQ (reference sequence). This CDR3 is CASSPSGGGNTEAFF.

The V gene is TRBV20-1, the J gene TRBJ1-1. The germline V gene has CDR1 DFQATT and CDR2 SNEGSKA (reference sequence). This CDR3 contains 15 residues. This chain's CDR3 is CSARYTGLQNTEAFF.

This chain joins TRBV5-1 and TRBJ1-1. Per germline, CDR1 SGHRS and CDR2 YFSETQ. The CDR3 runs to 15 residues. The CDR3: CASSLGLSRDAEAFF.

CDR3 residues: CASGAGRAAFF. The rearrangement links TRBV12-5 to TRBJ1-1. The CDR3 contains 11 residues. Germline V lookup: CDR1 LGHNT, CDR2 FRNRAP.

V usage is TRBV7-9 and J usage is TRBJ1-2; TCRdb returns TRBD1, unconfirmable since there is no DNA. The CDR3 is 16 amino acids. The germline V gene encodes CDR1 SEHNR and CDR2 FQNEAQ (reference sequence). This chain's CDR3 is CASSLVPDALGDGYTF.

J is TRBJ1-2 and V is TRBV29-1; checking the TCRdb D call of TRBD1 is not possible without DNA. There are 13 residues in the CDR3. Germline V CDR1 and CDR2: SQVTM, ANQGSEA. This chain's CDR3 is CSVETGPNYGYTF.

The chain has TRBV15 and TRBJ2-5; TCRdb names TRBD1, which stays unverified in the absence of DNA. Germline lookup yields CDR1 LNHNV and CDR2 YYDKDF (reference sequence). This CDR3 spans 15 amino acids. CDR3 loop: CATSMTAGFGETQYF. Full variable domain (missing parts from reference TRBV15 and TRBJ2-5): DAMVIQNPRYQVTQFGKPVTLSCSQTLNHNVMYWYQQKSSQAPKLLFHYYDKDFNNEADTPDNFQSRRPNTSFCFLDIRSPGLGDTAMYLCATSMTAGFGETQYFGPGTRLLVL.

The V and J genes are TRBV5-1 and TRBJ2-3; TCRdb calls TRBD1, which cannot be checked without DNA. This CDR3 is built from 13 residues. Germline CDR1 is SGHRS and CDR2 is YFSETQ. The CDR3 sequence: CASRTVSTDTQYF.

J is TRBJ1-5 and V is TRBV19; TCRdb indicates TRBD1, and absent DNA this call remains unverified. The CDR3 sequence is 16 residues long. CDR1 LNHDA and CDR2 SQIVND come from the germline V gene (reference sequence). The CDR3: CASSPRDRALNQPQHF.